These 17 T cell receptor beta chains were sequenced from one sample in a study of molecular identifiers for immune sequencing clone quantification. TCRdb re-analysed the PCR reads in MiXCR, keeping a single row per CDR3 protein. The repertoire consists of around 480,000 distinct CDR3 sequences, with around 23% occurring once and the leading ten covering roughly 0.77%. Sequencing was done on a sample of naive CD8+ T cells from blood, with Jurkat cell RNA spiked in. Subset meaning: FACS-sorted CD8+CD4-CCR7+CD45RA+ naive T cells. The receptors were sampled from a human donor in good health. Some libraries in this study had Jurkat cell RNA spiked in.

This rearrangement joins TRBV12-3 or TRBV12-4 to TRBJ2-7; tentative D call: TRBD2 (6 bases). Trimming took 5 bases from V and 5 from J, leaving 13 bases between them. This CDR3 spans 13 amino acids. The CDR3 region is CASSPPAGNEQYF. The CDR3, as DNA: TGTGCCAGCAGTCCCCCTGCGGGGAACGAGCAGTACTTC.

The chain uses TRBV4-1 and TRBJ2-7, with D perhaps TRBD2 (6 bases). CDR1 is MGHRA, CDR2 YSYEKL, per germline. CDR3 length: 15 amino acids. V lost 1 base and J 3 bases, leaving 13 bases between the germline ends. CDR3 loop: CASSQVPWGDYEQYF. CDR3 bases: TGCGCCAGCAGCCAAGTTCCCTGGGGGGACTACGAGCAGTACTTC.

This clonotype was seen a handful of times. CDR3 DNA sequence: TGTGCCAGCAGTTACTCCTTAGCGGGGGGGTTCACAGATACGCAGTATTTT. This translates into CASSYSLAGGFTDTQYF. The V call is TRBV6-2 or TRBV6-3, the J call TRBJ2-3; 11 bases align to TRBD2. V gave up 0 bases and J gave up 2 bases; unmatched junction bases: 4. This CDR3 is built from 17 residues. In germline, CDR1 is MNHEY, CDR2 SVGEGT.

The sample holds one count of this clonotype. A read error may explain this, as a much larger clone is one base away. The CDR3 protein is CASSLNGIDSSTDTQYF. The CDR3 bases are TGTGCCAGCAGCCTGAACGGAATAGACTCTAGCACAGATACGCAGTATTTT. The genes are TRBV14 and TRBJ2-3, with D unresolved. This CDR3 is 17 amino acids long. Per the germline V gene, CDR1 is SGHDN and CDR2 is FVKESK. Trimming took 4 bases from V and 0 from J, leaving 17 bases between them.

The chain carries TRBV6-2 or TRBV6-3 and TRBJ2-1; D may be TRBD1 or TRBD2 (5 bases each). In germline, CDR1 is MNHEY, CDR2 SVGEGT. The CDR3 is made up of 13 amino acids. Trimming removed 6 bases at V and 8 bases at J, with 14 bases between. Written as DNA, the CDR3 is TGTGCCAGCAGACCTACATTGGGGGATGAGCAGTTCTTC. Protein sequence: CASRPTLGDEQFF.

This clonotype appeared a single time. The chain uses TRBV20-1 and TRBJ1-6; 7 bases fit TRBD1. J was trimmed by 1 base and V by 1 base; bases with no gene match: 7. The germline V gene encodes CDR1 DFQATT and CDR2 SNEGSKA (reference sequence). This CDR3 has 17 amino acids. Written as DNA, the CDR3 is TGCAGTGCTAGAGTTATCGGACAGGCGTCCTATAATTCACCCCTCCACTTT. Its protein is CSARVIGQASYNSPLHF.

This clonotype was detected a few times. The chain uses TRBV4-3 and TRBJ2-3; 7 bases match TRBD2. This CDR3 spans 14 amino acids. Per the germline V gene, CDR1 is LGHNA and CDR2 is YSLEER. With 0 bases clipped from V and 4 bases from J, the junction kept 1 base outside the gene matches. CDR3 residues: CASSQDTSADTQYF. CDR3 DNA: TGCGCCAGCAGCCAAGATACTAGCGCAGATACGCAGTATTTT.

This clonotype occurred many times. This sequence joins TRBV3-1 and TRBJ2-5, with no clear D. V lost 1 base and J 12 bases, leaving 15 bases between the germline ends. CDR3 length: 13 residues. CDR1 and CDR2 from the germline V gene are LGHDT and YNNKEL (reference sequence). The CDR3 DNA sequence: TGTGCCAGCAGCCAAGTGATGCCGGGCCGAGAGTACTTC. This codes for CASSQVMPGREYF.

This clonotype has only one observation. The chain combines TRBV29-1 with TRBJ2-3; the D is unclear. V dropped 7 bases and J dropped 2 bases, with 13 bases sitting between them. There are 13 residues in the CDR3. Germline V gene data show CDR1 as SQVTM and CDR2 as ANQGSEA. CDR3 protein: CSALLEPTDTQYF. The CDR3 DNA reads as TGCAGCGCCTTGTTGGAACCCACAGATACGCAGTATTTT.

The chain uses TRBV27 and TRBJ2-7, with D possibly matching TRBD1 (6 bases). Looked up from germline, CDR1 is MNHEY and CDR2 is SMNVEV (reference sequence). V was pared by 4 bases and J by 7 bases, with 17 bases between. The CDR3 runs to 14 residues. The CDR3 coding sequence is TGTGCCAGCAGTTCTCGTACAGGGCCGGGGGAGCAGTACTTC. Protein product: CASSSRTGPGEQYF.

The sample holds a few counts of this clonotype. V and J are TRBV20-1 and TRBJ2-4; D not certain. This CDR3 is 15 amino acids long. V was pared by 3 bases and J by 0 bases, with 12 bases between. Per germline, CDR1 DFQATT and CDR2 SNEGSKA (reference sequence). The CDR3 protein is CSASRPDLAKNIQYF. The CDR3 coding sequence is TGCAGTGCTAGTAGGCCGGACCTAGCCAAAAACATTCAGTACTTC.

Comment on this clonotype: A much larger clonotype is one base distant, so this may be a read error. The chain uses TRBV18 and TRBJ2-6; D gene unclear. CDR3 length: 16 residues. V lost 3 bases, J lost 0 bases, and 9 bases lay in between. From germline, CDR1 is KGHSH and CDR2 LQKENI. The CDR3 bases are TGTGCCAGCTCACCGGGCCGGCCCTCTGGGGCCAACGTCCTGACTTTC. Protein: CASSPGRPSGANVLTF.

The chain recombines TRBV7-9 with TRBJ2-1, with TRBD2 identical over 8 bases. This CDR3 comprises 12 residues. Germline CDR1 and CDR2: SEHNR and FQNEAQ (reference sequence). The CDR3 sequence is CARSGSTNEQFF. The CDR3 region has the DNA TGTGCTAGGAGCGGGAGCACAAATGAGCAGTTCTTC.

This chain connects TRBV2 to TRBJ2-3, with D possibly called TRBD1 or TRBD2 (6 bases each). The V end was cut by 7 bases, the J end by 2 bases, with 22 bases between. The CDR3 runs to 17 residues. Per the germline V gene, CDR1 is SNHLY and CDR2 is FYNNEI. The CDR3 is CASMGSGGHTLTDTQYF. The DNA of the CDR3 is TGTGCCAGCATGGGTTCCGGGGGCCACACTCTCACAGATACGCAGTATTTT.

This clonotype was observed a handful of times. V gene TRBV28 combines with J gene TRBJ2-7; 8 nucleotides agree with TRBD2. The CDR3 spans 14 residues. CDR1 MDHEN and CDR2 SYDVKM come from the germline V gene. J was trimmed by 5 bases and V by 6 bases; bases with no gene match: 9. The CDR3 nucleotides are TGTGCCAGCAGAGGAAGCGGGAGTGCCCACGAGCAGTACTTC. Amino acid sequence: CASRGSGSAHEQYF.

This CDR3 reads CASSLYQTVMNTEAFF. The CDR3 DNA follows: TGTGCCAGCAGTTTATACCAGACTGTGATGAACACTGAAGCTTTCTTT. The genes are TRBV27 and TRBJ1-1; no reliable D call. The CDR3 is 16 residues long. The V end was cut by 1 base, the J end by 0 bases, with 12 bases between. The germline V gene encodes CDR1 MNHEY and CDR2 SMNVEV (reference sequence).

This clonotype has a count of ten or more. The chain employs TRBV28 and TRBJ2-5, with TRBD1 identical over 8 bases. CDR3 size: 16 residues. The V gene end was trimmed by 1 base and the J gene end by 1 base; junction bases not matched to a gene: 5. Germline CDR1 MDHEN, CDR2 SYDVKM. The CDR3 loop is CASSLSTDRVQETQYF. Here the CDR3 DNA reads TGTGCCAGCAGTTTATCTACGGACAGGGTCCAAGAGACCCAGTACTTC.